The rows below give T cell receptor beta chains drawn from one sample of a study of siplizumab effects on memory and regulatory T cells. Profiling relied on immunoSEQ multiplex PCR, and the TCRdb table lists in-frame clones only, not all of them. The table lists under 130,000 clones, roughly 91% of them singletons, with approximately 0.32% in the top ten. The sequencing input was CD4+ T cells sorted from blood. Source of these receptors: a human donor in good health. The CDR3 runs from the conserved cysteine through the conserved F or W. A D gene is named only where the DNA matches it firmly. The size field is filled for only some rows; it gives once, few, many or a size class.

J gene: TRBJ2-7; V gene: TRBV7-2; D gene: TRBD2; clone size: .; CDR3 protein: CASSRQLAGGGGGEQYF; CDR3 DNA: TGTGCCAGCAGCCGTCAACTAGCGGGAGGCGGGGGGGGCGAGCAGTACTTC
J gene: TRBJ2-5; V gene: TRBV13; D gene: .; clone size: .; CDR3 protein: CASSSWTQRGLQETQYF; CDR3 DNA: TGTGCCAGCAGCTCCTGGACTCAACGAGGACTTCAAGAGACCCAGTACTTC
J gene: TRBJ2-1; V gene: TRBV13; D gene: .; clone size: .; CDR3 protein: CASSLALRGAENNEQFF; CDR3 DNA: TGTGCCAGCAGCTTAGCCCTCCGGGGGGCGGAAAACAATGAGCAGTTCTTC
J gene: TRBJ2-1; V gene: TRBV2; D gene: .; clone size: .; CDR3 protein: CASSTVGFPFF; CDR3 DNA: TGTGCCAGCAGCACGGTGGGTTTCCCGTTCTTC
J gene: TRBJ1-1; V gene: TRBV5-1; D gene: TRBD1; clone size: .; CDR3 protein: CASSFRGTGNTEAFF; CDR3 DNA: TGCGCCAGCAGCTTCCGCGGGACAGGTAACACTGAAGCTTTCTTT
J gene: TRBJ1-5; V gene: TRBV6-6; D gene: .; clone size: .; CDR3 protein: CASSSFAGSNQPQHF; CDR3 DNA: TGTGCCAGCAGTTCTTTCGCGGGTTCCAATCAGCCCCAGCATTTT
J gene: TRBJ1-2; V gene: TRBV2; D gene: TRBD1; clone size: .; CDR3 protein: CASSRTADRASYTF; CDR3 DNA: TGTGCCAGCAGCCGCACCGCGGACAGGGCAAGCTACACCTTC
J gene: TRBJ1-4; V gene: TRBV6-1; D gene: .; clone size: once; CDR3 protein: CASNNLPRTNEKLFF; CDR3 DNA: TGTGCCAGCAATAACCTCCCCCGTACTAATGAAAAACTGTTTTTT
J gene: TRBJ1-4; V gene: TRBV7-6; D gene: .; clone size: .; CDR3 protein: CASSLVSAATNEKLFF; CDR3 DNA: TGTGCCAGCAGCTTAGTCTCGGCGGCAACTAATGAAAAACTGTTTTTT
J gene: TRBJ1-2; V gene: TRBV5-4; D gene: .; clone size: .; CDR3 protein: CASSLVSLANYGYTF; CDR3 DNA: TGTGCCAGCAGCTTGGTGTCCTTAGCTAACTATGGCTACACCTTC
J gene: TRBJ1-1; V gene: TRBV19; D gene: .; clone size: .; CDR3 protein: CASTGPLNTEAFF; CDR3 DNA: TGTGCCAGCACCGGGCCCCTGAACACTGAAGCTTTCTTT
J gene: TRBJ2-5; V gene: TRBV19; D gene: .; clone size: .; CDR3 protein: CASSPGGQRETQYF; CDR3 DNA: TGTGCCAGTAGTCCGGGAGGACAGCGGGAGACCCAGTACTTC
J gene: TRBJ2-7; V gene: TRBV27; D gene: TRBD2; clone size: .; CDR3 protein: CASSWRGDSYEQYF; CDR3 DNA: TGTGCCAGCAGCTGGCGGGGGGACTCCTACGAGCAGTACTTC
J gene: TRBJ2-3; V gene: TRBV5-1; D gene: .; clone size: .; CDR3 protein: CASQEGTTDTQYF; CDR3 DNA: TGCGCCAGCCAAGAGGGGACGACAGATACGCAGTATTTT
J gene: TRBJ1-3; V gene: TRBV30; D gene: .; clone size: .; CDR3 protein: CAWSKVGNTIYF; CDR3 DNA: TGTGCCTGGAGCAAAGTGGGAAACACCATATATTTT
J gene: TRBJ2-1; V gene: TRBV6-1; D gene: .; clone size: .; CDR3 protein: CASSDVRGRTRDEQFF; CDR3 DNA: TGTGCCAGCAGTGATGTCCGGGGGCGGACAAGAGATGAGCAGTTCTTC
J gene: TRBJ2-5; V gene: TRBV9; D gene: TRBD2; clone size: .; CDR3 protein: CASSDRAGSWETQYF; CDR3 DNA: TGTGCCAGCAGCGACCGAGCGGGATCATGGGAGACCCAGTACTTC
J gene: TRBJ2-7; V gene: TRBV5-1; D gene: .; clone size: .; CDR3 protein: CASSLGVDSIYEQYF; CDR3 DNA: TGCGCCAGCAGCCTGGGGGTAGATAGTATCTACGAGCAGTACTTC
J gene: TRBJ1-5; V gene: TRBV10-3; D gene: .; clone size: .; CDR3 protein: CAISESLGFSNQPQHF; CDR3 DNA: TGTGCCATCAGTGAGTCGTTGGGATTTAGCAATCAGCCCCAGCATTTT
J gene: TRBJ2-1; V gene: TRBV5-4; D gene: TRBD2; clone size: once; CDR3 protein: CASSLPSGGGRGVNNEQFF; CDR3 DNA: TGTGCCAGCAGCTTGCCTAGCGGGGGGGGCCGAGGGGTCAACAATGAGCAGTTCTTC
J gene: TRBJ2-7; V gene: TRBV30; D gene: .; clone size: .; CDR3 protein: CAWSHSQYEQYF; CDR3 DNA: TGTGCCTGGAGTCACAGTCAGTACGAGCAGTACTTC
J gene: TRBJ2-5; V gene: TRBV9; D gene: TRBD2; clone size: .; CDR3 protein: CASSVEGLQETQYF; CDR3 DNA: TGTGCCAGCAGCGTAGAGGGACTACAAGAGACCCAGTACTTC
J gene: TRBJ2-7; V gene: TRBV10-2; D gene: .; clone size: .; CDR3 protein: CASAPPGSTYEQYF; CDR3 DNA: TGCGCCAGCGCCCCCCCCGGCAGTACCTACGAGCAGTACTTC
J gene: TRBJ1-4; V gene: TRBV27; D gene: .; clone size: .; CDR3 protein: CASRRGRLEREKLFF; CDR3 DNA: TGTGCCAGCAGGCGTGGGCGTCTTGAGCGCGAAAAACTGTTTTTT
J gene: TRBJ2-7; V gene: TRBV13; D gene: .; clone size: once; CDR3 protein: CASSLVLRSPHEQYF; CDR3 DNA: TGTGCCAGCAGCTTAGTTTTGCGGAGCCCCCACGAGCAGTACTTC
J gene: TRBJ1-3; V gene: TRBV10-3; D gene: .; clone size: .; CDR3 protein: CAIAREAGNTIYF; CDR3 DNA: TGTGCCATCGCCAGGGAGGCTGGAAACACCATATATTTT
J gene: TRBJ2-3; V gene: TRBV7-3; D gene: TRBD2; clone size: .; CDR3 protein: CASSLSPSGGVSDTQYF; CDR3 DNA: TGTGCCAGCAGCTTATCGCCCAGCGGGGGGGTGTCAGATACGCAGTATTTT
J gene: TRBJ1-1; V gene: TRBV19; D gene: .; clone size: .; CDR3 protein: CASNELRGAYTEAFF; CDR3 DNA: TGTGCCAGTAATGAACTTCGGGGGGCCTACACTGAAGCTTTCTTT
J gene: TRBJ1-2; V gene: TRBV7-2; D gene: .; clone size: .; CDR3 protein: CASSLFRGPYGYTF; CDR3 DNA: TGTGCCAGCAGCTTATTCCGGGGCCCCTATGGCTACACCTTC
J gene: TRBJ2-7; V gene: TRBV29-1; D gene: .; clone size: .; CDR3 protein: CSVATEAGWRSYEQYF; CDR3 DNA: TGCAGCGTTGCTACCGAGGCGGGTTGGAGATCCTACGAGCAGTACTTC
J gene: TRBJ2-7; V gene: TRBV7-2; D gene: .; clone size: .; CDR3 protein: CASSPDTFSYEQYF; CDR3 DNA: TGTGCCAGCAGCCCCGACACCTTCTCCTACGAGCAGTACTTC